This T cell receptor (beta chain) was obtained from a study of cytomegalovirus exposure and HLA in healthy donors (dated by TCRdb to about 2017). With respect to the entire study: According to an earlier analysis of 587 of the donors, 150 million to 200 million T cells yielded 117 million unique TCR beta sequences and about 300 Gb of sequence data. An early release that covered some 640 HLA-typed donors contained approximately 290 gigabases of sequencing data and 85 million to 100 million unique TCR sequences. Of the 300 to 500 genotyped donors, 75% to 85% were placed in the genetic ancestry cluster associated with self-reported Caucasian donors. The aim of the study was to test whether cataloging public T cell receptors could identify signatures of past pathogen exposure. The T cell repertoires of 550 to 850 subjects were profiled by immunosequencing and related to cytomegalovirus serostatus. Besides the first cohort of 666 subjects, a separate validation cohort made up of roughly 120 different subjects was used. To predict cytomegalovirus infection status, the study combined high-throughput TCR immunosequencing, statistical association of individual TCRs with disease status, and machine learning. In a later analysis, previously published TCR beta repertoires from about 640 donors were re-analyzed and high-resolution HLA genotyping was added so that TCR occurrence patterns could be studied. In the later analysis, no new phenotypic data were used to find candidate immune exposures; instead, reliance was placed on TCR beta sequences and their occurrence across donors. To decide whether each TCR beta V gene segment behaved as functional or pseudogenic, an earlier analysis of some 600 of the donors relied on high-throughput TCR beta sequencing. Alongside the repertoire data, information on donor age, sex, ethnicity and CMV serostatus was compiled. In a later genetic analysis, genome-wide SNP genotypes for about three fifths of the 666 donors were used, and that subset was treated as a discovery cohort. All discovery cohort repertoires had been generated using a single sequencing platform. Both class I and class II loci were covered by HLA typing, at four-digit resolution. The number of typed donors differed by locus: roughly 620-630 for A, B, C, DRB1 and DQB1; 522 for DQA1; 606 for DPA1; and 400 to 480 for DPB1. A handful of DR-DQ haplotypes were handled as single units for association and clustering because linkage in the cohort was strong. Among 350 to 400 genotyped donors of the cohort, an average of about 240,000 unique TCR beta nucleotide sequences were sequenced per donor, around 20% of them non-productive.

Points on this clone: No cognate antigen has been identified for it. Within one base of it there is no much larger clone, and no base qualities were kept.

Results and caveats for the whole study, not just this receptor: Specific HLA alleles were associated with around 18,000 TCR beta sequences at a false discovery rate of 0.05 in a later analysis. A group of highly shared sequence variants was considered likely to be a technical artifact of the sequencing pipeline. Compared with equally common non-associated chains, HLA-associated TCR beta chains in a later analysis were more clonally expanded and had lower generation probabilities. Sequencing depth was assumed to be roughly uniform across donors in the presence/absence analyses, though that assumption may not hold. Three of the identified cytomegalovirus-associated TCR beta chains were confirmed in vitro to be specific for cytomegalovirus antigens. In the study, around 150 TCR beta chains were listed as associated with cytomegalovirus. CMV serostatus was the only immune exposure information available for the cohort. A later analysis found that most CMV-associated TCR beta chains appeared HLA-restricted, with HLA associations seemingly driven largely by CMV exposure. Compared with the roughly 720-donor mean, donors in an Asian-associated ancestry cluster had fewer N-insertions in productive TCRs, according to a later genetic analysis. V-gene and J-gene trimming of TCR beta chains was associated with a missense DCLRE1C variant in a later genetic analysis, and the association was replicated in an independent cohort. Because HLA typing was unavailable for some donors at each locus, only the typed subset was used in association tests. A further reported finding was that TCR beta sequences accurately predicted the HLA-A and HLA-B alleles for most subjects in the first cohort. In both the original and validation cohorts, the classifier was reported to diagnose cytomegalovirus status with high specificity and sensitivity. According to the authors, the approach could potentially be generalized to other disease states and immunological phenotypes. Broadly in line with IMGT annotations, most TCR beta V segments showed up in productive rearrangements about 87% or about 30% of the time in an earlier analysis of a few hundred of the donors. Linkage disequilibrium might explain the correlated functional status among segregating V segments, but an unknown experimental factor could not be excluded. This cohort had only TCR beta chains sequenced, and the lack of alpha or paired-chain data limited which features could be detected. In a later analysis, the rate of TCR association differed among HLA loci, with DRB1 alleles having the most associated TCRs and HLA-C alleles having the fewest. Strong co-occurrence of HLA alleles, especially DR and DQ, made assigning TCR associations to individual alleles difficult. Because counts were too low, roughly 17 rarely observed V segments, including chromosome 9 orphons, were left out of the earlier analysis of 587 of the donors. According to a later analysis, parvovirus B19, influenza, CMV and Epstein-Barr virus appeared linked to several top co-occurrence clusters. Across donors, most TCR sequences were observed very rarely, whereas some public TCRs were present in many individuals.

The method behind the library was the immunoSEQ multiplex PCR assay. For the multiplex PCR, a mixture combining 60 forward primers for TCR Vbeta segments and 13 reverse primers for TCR Jbeta segments was used. The CDR3 region of rearranged TCR beta genes was amplified from genomic DNA by a multiplex PCR assay. The amplified TCR beta libraries were sequenced on the Illumina HiSeq System as 87-base-pair reads. As for how the authors treated the data: In a later analysis, some 80 million unique TCR beta chains were counted across the approximately 640 repertoires, and around 11 million of these chains were shared by at least two donors. A nearest-neighbor algorithm error-corrected the raw reads and collapsed the reads into unique sequences, merging closely related sequences to remove PCR and sequencing errors. CDR3 sequences were aligned to IMGT reference sequences to assign V, D and J gene segments. For a sequence to be retained, at least a six-nucleotide match to both a V gene segment and a J gene segment was required. A rearrangement was called productive if the CDR3 had no stop codons and remained in frame with V and J, and every other rearrangement was called non-productive. CDR3 was defined by IMGT convention, running from the second conserved V-encoded cysteine to the conserved J-encoded phenylalanine. The earlier analysis of about 620 of the donors excluded sequences that lacked an unambiguous match to a single V gene segment. An earlier analysis of 587 of the donors classified V segments as functional when productive rearrangements were above 56.7% and as segregating when the standard deviation between donors was above 5%. To diagnose cytomegalovirus status from the catalog of TCR beta chain sequences, a statistical classification framework was built. In a later analysis, V and J genes were assigned by comparing TCR nucleotide sequences against IMGT/GENE-DB human TR gene sequences. Using the TCRdist pipeline, a later analysis assigned CDR3 sequences along with most-parsimonious VDJ recombination scenarios. In a later analysis, each TCR beta chain was defined by its CDR3 amino acid sequence together with its V-gene family, and reads without a unique V-gene family were excluded. To address suspected cross-contamination and a sequencing artifact, a later analysis removed a few hundred highly shared, low-generation-probability nucleotide sequences. In a later analysis, a clonal expansion index for each public chain was calculated from normalized within-repertoire ranks of inferred template counts. In a later analysis, generation probabilities were computed using a VDJ recombination model fitted to out-of-frame rearrangements, and the results were checked against IGoR. In a later analysis, TCR-TCR, TCR-HLA and TCR-CMV co-occurrence was scored with hypergeometric tests, and a repertoire-size bias correction was applied to TCR pairs. To estimate false discovery rates, a later analysis permuted the HLA or CMV assignments 20 times. In a later analysis, co-occurring TCRs were grouped with DBSCAN, and TCRdist sequence similarity was added when clustering was performed within HLA-allele-positive subsets. Repertoires with fewer than 30,000 or more than 120,000 public chains, plus five repertoires with anomalous nucleotide sharing, were excluded from co-occurrence clustering. Drawn from immuneACCESS, this table holds only the in-frame rearrangements with V and J called that TCRdb kept. Clones are partly lost; checked studies trace under half to an unresolved V gene and leave the rest unexplained. The V and J calls and clone size come from that table; D and trimming were worked out from the DNA. The sample profile shows about 84,000 clones; 63% of them were found once. The ten largest clones represent 15% of the sample.

The cohort was made up of 650 to 700 healthy bone marrow donors. At the time of sampling, every cohort member was nominally healthy, though immune exposures that went unrecorded were likely present. The donor tested CMV seropositive and was one of the 289 seropositive cohort members. Each donor provided a peripheral blood sample, and peripheral blood mononuclear cells were used for TCR beta sequencing. Genomic DNA was extracted from the blood cell samples with the Qiagen DNeasy Blood Extraction Kit. This clonotype originated in a middle-aged woman in good health and CMV-seropositive. Material: PBMCs.

The DNA sequence is given as TGTGCCAGCAGCAAAGAACTTGTTTCCGCAGGGGATACGCAGTATTTT. Translation gives CASSKELVSAGDTQYF. The chain couples TRBV21-1 to TRBJ2-3; the tabulated D call, TRBD1, remains unverified against the DNA. TRBV21-1 is marked as a pseudogene. The CDR3 holds 16 amino acids from the cysteine to the phenylalanine. Of all the DNA, just the CDR3 is kept, 48 bases in frame from base 1.